The 32 T cell receptor beta chains listed next were all sequenced from one sample in a study of human T cells and chemical hapten exposure. Sample time point: healthy volunteer bleed at 6 weeks. Total RNA extraction was carried out from unfractionated whole blood. TCRdb itself ran the RACE reads through MiXCR, one entry per CDR3 protein. This sample yields 60,000 to 90,000 distinct CDR3 sequences, of which around 9.4% are seen a single time; roughly 1.6% belongs to the top ten. Sample: whole blood. The receptors were gathered from a female donor in good health. Some clones in this sample may be carry-over from other donors' samples.

This clonotype appeared a few times. The V gene is TRBV7-3, the J gene TRBJ2-7, with 7 bases lining up with TRBD2. The germline CDR1 and CDR2 sequences are SGHTA and FQGTGA. With 4 bases clipped from V and 5 bases from J, the junction kept 17 bases outside the gene matches. This CDR3 has 17 amino acids. CDR3 coding DNA: TGTGCCAGCAGCTCACAGCGGGGCCCTATGGTTCTGGACGAGCAGTACTTC. Residues: CASSSQRGPMVLDEQYF.

The chain combines TRBV5-1 with TRBJ1-4, with no clear D. This CDR3 has 15 residues. CDR1 is SGHRS, CDR2 YFSETQ, per germline. V was clipped by 0 bases and J by 4 bases, with 10 bases between them. Here the CDR3 DNA reads TGCGCCAGCAGCTTGGGCGGCGGAGTTAATGAAAAACTGTTTTTT. Its translation is CASSLGGGVNEKLFF.

This clonotype came up once. The chain joins TRBV10-3 to TRBJ2-3; D is possibly TRBD2 (6 bases). The CDR3 extends over 13 amino acids. Germline V gene lookup returns CDR1 ENHRY and CDR2 SYGVKD. V dropped 6 bases and J dropped 3 bases, with 10 bases sitting between them. The CDR3 loop is CAIREGRTDTQYF. In DNA, the CDR3 is TGTGCCATCAGGGAGGGTCGGACAGATACGCAGTATTTT.

Worth noting for this clonotype: One end of the junction is discordant with germline, which a read error may explain. CDR3 DNA: TGTGCCAGCAGTTTAGAGGGGGGCCTAGCGAACGAGCGGTACTTC. Translated, it gives CASSLEGGLANERYF. The V gene is TRBV12-3 or TRBV12-4, the J gene TRBJ2-7; D is tentatively TRBD1 or TRBD2 (6 bases each). The CDR3 length is 15 residues.

This clonotype was recorded at least ten times. This chain joins TRBV5-1 and TRBJ2-1; D unresolved. V gave up 0 bases and J gave up 0 bases, with 10 bases separating them. Germline lookup yields CDR1 SGHRS and CDR2 YFSETQ. The CDR3 contains 16 residues. CDR3 in amino acids: CASSLGQPSSYNEQFF. The CDR3 nucleotides are TGCGCCAGCAGCTTGGGGCAGCCGAGCTCCTACAATGAGCAGTTCTTC.

The DNA for the CDR3 is TGTGCCAGCAGTTTAGCGATTTTTAACACTGAAGCTTTCTTT. It encodes CASSLAIFNTEAFF. The V gene is TRBV12-3 or TRBV12-4, the J gene TRBJ1-1; D is unclear. CDR3 size: 14 residues. V lost 0 bases and J 2 bases, leaving 7 bases between the germline ends.

V is TRBV12-5 and J is TRBJ2-1, with D possibly matching TRBD1 (6 bases). The CDR3 sequence is 15 residues long. Germline V gene data show CDR1 as LGHNT and CDR2 as FRNRAP. V was clipped by 5 bases and J by 5 bases, with 16 bases between them. CDR3 sequence reads: CASGAGVNGDNEQFF. CDR3 bases: TGTGCTAGTGGTGCAGGGGTCAATGGGGACAATGAGCAGTTCTTC. The full variable domain, rest sourced from reference TRBV12-5 and TRBJ2-1, is DARVTQTPRHKVTEMGQEVTMRCQPILGHNTVFWYRQTMMQGLELLAYFRNRAPLDDSGMPKDRFSAEMPDATLATLKIQPSEPRDSAVYFCASGAGVNGDNEQFFGPGTRLTVL.

This clonotype has at least ten counts. The chain uses TRBV6-5 and TRBJ1-1; D not resolved. The CDR3 contains 12 residues. CDR1 is MNHEY, CDR2 SVGAGI, per germline. V gave up 4 bases and J gave up 3 bases, with 6 bases separating them. Here the CDR3 DNA reads TGTGCCAGCAGTTCCGCCTACACTGAAGCTTTCTTT. Translation: CASSSAYTEAFF.

The chain has TRBV7-2 and TRBJ2-7, with no clear D. The V end was cut by 5 bases, the J end by 5 bases, with 10 bases between. The germline V gene has CDR1 SGHTA and CDR2 FQGNSA. The CDR3 contains 12 residues. For the CDR3, the DNA is TGTGCCAGCAGCCAGGTACCCCACGAGCAGTACTTC. Residues: CASSQVPHEQYF. The full variable domain, in which reference TRBV7-2 and TRBJ2-7 provide the parts outside the CDR3, is GAGVSQSPSNKVTEKGKDVELRCDPISGHTALYWYRQSLGQGLEFLIYFQGNSAPDKSGLPSDRFSAERTGGSVSTLTIQRTQQEDSAVYLCASSQVPHEQYFGPGTRLTVT.

This clonotype was observed many times. The rearrangement links TRBV29-1 to TRBJ2-3; D gene ambiguous. The CDR3 is 14 amino acids. Germline V gene lookup returns CDR1 SQVTM and CDR2 ANQGSEA. The germline V and J ends were trimmed by 6 bases and 0 bases, with 13 bases remaining between them. CDR3 sequence: CSVLGRSSTDTQYF. The CDR3 coding sequence is TGCAGCGTCCTTGGACGGTCTAGCACAGATACGCAGTATTTT.

Ten or more counts support this clonotype. The chain links TRBV11-2 to TRBJ2-3, with D unclear. Germline lookup yields CDR1 SGHAT and CDR2 FQNNGV. The ends were cut back, 3 bases at V and 1 base at J, with 8 bases in the middle. The CDR3 is 14 residues long. The CDR3, as DNA: TGTGCCAGCAGCTTTTCCTGGGGCACAGATACGCAGTATTTT. Translated, it gives CASSFSWGTDTQYF. The full variable domain, rest sourced from reference TRBV11-2 and TRBJ2-3, is EAGVAQSPRYKIIEKRQSVAFWCNPISGHATLYWYQQILGQGPKLLIQFQNNGVVDDSQLPKDRFSAERLKGVDSTLKIQPAKLEDSAVYLCASSFSWGTDTQYFGPGTRLTVL.

The rearrangement uses TRBV27 and TRBJ2-5; D perhaps matches TRBD2 (5 bases). Trimming took 5 bases from V and 7 from J, leaving 17 bases between them. The CDR3 length is 14 residues. Germline V gene sequence: CDR1 MNHEY, CDR2 SMNVEV (reference sequence). Written as DNA, the CDR3 is TGTGCCAGCAGTAATTTGTCGGGGAAGGTGACCCAGTACTTC. Its protein is CASSNLSGKVTQYF.

For this clonotype: This could be a read error, since a much larger clone is one nucleotide away. The chain joins TRBV12-3 or TRBV12-4 to TRBJ2-3; TRBD2 might be the D (6 bases). CDR3 size: 13 residues. Trimming left V 4 bases short and J 3 bases short, with 8 bases between. The chain's CDR3 is CASSCRGTDTQYF. The DNA of the CDR3 is TGTGCCAGCAGTTGCCGGGGGACAGATACGCAGTATTTT.

The V gene is TRBV6-1, the J gene TRBJ2-1; D ambiguous. Trimming shortened V by 3 bases and J by 0 bases, and 9 bases separated the two germline ends. From germline, CDR1 is MNHNS and CDR2 SASEGT. The CDR3 contains 15 residues. The CDR3 nucleotides read TGTGCCAGCAGTGATAGTTCCCCCTCCTACAATGAGCAGTTCTTC. It specifies CASSDSSPSYNEQFF.

This sequence joins TRBV15 and TRBJ1-2; D not certain. The CDR3 has 19 amino acids. V lost 0 bases and J lost 8, with 28 bases in between. CDR1 LNHNV and CDR2 YYDKDF come from the germline V gene (reference sequence). In DNA form, the CDR3 reads TGTGCCACCAGCAGAGATTTATTAAAGATGGTCTACAACTTGCGGGGCTACACCTTC. The encoded protein is CATSRDLLKMVYNLRGYTF.

This clonotype came up many times. The chain combines TRBV5-4 with TRBJ2-2; D ambiguous. Trimming shortened V by 4 bases and J by 1 base, and 17 bases separated the two germline ends. Germline V lookup: CDR1 SGHNT, CDR2 YYREEE (reference sequence). This CDR3 has 17 amino acids. The CDR3 loop is CASSPRTDNENTGELFF. CDR3 sequence (DNA): TGTGCCAGCAGCCCGAGGACCGACAACGAGAACACCGGGGAGCTGTTTTTT.

This clonotype has at least ten counts. The chain recombines TRBV12-3 or TRBV12-4 with TRBJ1-5; D is unclear. Between the trimmed V and J ends, which lost 1 base and 6 bases, there was a span of 7 bases. This CDR3 has 13 amino acids. CDR3 nucleotide sequence: TGTGCCAGCAGTTTAGTGGAGATTCAGCCCCAGCATTTT. Its translation is CASSLVEIQPQHF.

This clonotype was detected a few times. This sequence joins TRBV25-1 and TRBJ2-6; 7 nucleotides align to TRBD1. J lost 0 bases, V lost 4 bases, and 3 bases had no gene match. Germline V gene sequence: CDR1 MGHDK, CDR2 SYGVNS. This CDR3 has 16 residues. The CDR3 here is CASSATGFSGANVLTF. The CDR3 bases are TGTGCCAGCAGTGCGACAGGGTTCTCTGGGGCCAACGTCCTGACTTTC.

This clonotype was observed many times. The chain employs TRBV4-2 and TRBJ1-4; a possible D gene is TRBD1 (6 bases). Trimming took off 1 base at V and 7 bases at J, with 19 bases between the two ends. The length of the CDR3 is 17 residues. The germline gives CDR1 LGHNA, CDR2 YNFKEQ. Here the CDR3 DNA reads TGTGCCAGCAGCCAAGCGTTAGTGGGGGCTGGGATTGAAAAACTGTTTTTT. This encodes CASSQALVGAGIEKLFF.

This clonotype was picked up many times. V and J are TRBV7-2 and TRBJ1-2, with D possibly being TRBD1 (6 bases). Germline V lookup: CDR1 SGHTA, CDR2 FQGNSA. The CDR3 contains 16 residues. Trimming cost V 1 base and J 5 bases, with 17 bases left between them. The CDR3 nucleotides are TGTGCCAGCAGCTTAGTACAGGGAACGAAAGGATATGGCTACACCTTC. Its protein is CASSLVQGTKGYGYTF. Supplemented by reference TRBV7-2 and TRBJ1-2, the full variable domain reads GAGVSQSPSNKVTEKGKDVELRCDPISGHTALYWYRQSLGQGLEFLIYFQGNSAPDKSGLPSDRFSAERTGGSVSTLTIQRTQQEDSAVYLCASSLVQGTKGYGYTFGSGTRLTVV.

This clonotype appeared many times. The chain links TRBV2 to TRBJ2-1, with 8 bases that match TRBD2. From germline, CDR1 is SNHLY and CDR2 FYNNEI. The CDR3 covers 16 residues. The V segment lost 6 bases and the J segment 5 bases; nucleotides outside the gene matches: 12. CDR3 loop: CASSETGGGLNNEQFF. Written as DNA, the CDR3 is TGTGCCAGCAGCGAGACCGGGGGGGGGCTAAACAATGAGCAGTTCTTC.

The chain has TRBV18 and TRBJ2-4; 9 bases are shared with TRBD1. The V segment lost 2 bases and the J segment 2 bases; nucleotides outside the gene matches: 10. This CDR3 contains 18 residues. The V gene's germline CDR1 is KGHSH and CDR2 LQKENI. CDR3 DNA: TGTGCCAGCTCACCAGAAATGGACAGGGGTGCTTCCAAAAACATTCAGTACTTC. This gives the protein CASSPEMDRGASKNIQYF.

The rearrangement links TRBV7-2 to TRBJ1-5; 7 nucleotides align to TRBD1. The CDR3 sequence is 15 residues long. With V trimmed by 5 bases and J by 3 bases, 7 bases remained unmatched. Germline CDR1 is SGHTA and CDR2 is FQGNSA. CDR3 sequence reads: CASSGGQVDNQPQHF. DNA of the CDR3: TGTGCCAGCAGCGGTGGACAGGTTGACAATCAGCCCCAGCATTTT.

This clonotype was seen a handful of times. This rearrangement joins TRBV30 to TRBJ2-5, with D uncertain. CDR3 length: 11 amino acids. Trimming shortened V by 5 bases and J by 5 bases, and 9 bases separated the two germline ends. CDR1 is GTSNPN and CDR2 is SVGIG in the germline V gene (reference sequence). In DNA, the CDR3 is TGTGCCTGGGTAGGCAGGGAGACCCAGTACTTC. It yields the protein CAWVGRETQYF.

The chain links TRBV18 to TRBJ1-1; the match to TRBD1 covers 7 bases. The germline CDR1 and CDR2 sequences are KGHSH and LQKENI. With 6 bases clipped from V and 1 base from J, the junction kept 14 bases outside the gene matches. This CDR3 is built from 17 residues. The DNA of the CDR3 is TGTGCCAGCTCTCAAACGGAGGGGGCGTCGGGGAACACTGAAGCTTTCTTT. The encoded protein is CASSQTEGASGNTEAFF.

This clonotype was seen ten or more times. The chain recombines TRBV7-2 with TRBJ1-5; D is unresolved. V lost 1 base, J lost 0 bases, and 10 bases lay in between. The CDR3 is made up of 16 amino acids. The germline V gene has CDR1 SGHTA and CDR2 FQGNSA. CDR3 in DNA: TGTGCCAGCAGCTTAGATAGTCCATATAGCAATCAGCCCCAGCATTTT. It encodes CASSLDSPYSNQPQHF.

The J gene is TRBJ1-4, the V gene TRBV7-2; TRBD1 might be the D (6 bases). The CDR3 has 13 residues. Germline CDR1 reads SGHTA; CDR2 reads FQGNSA. V gave up 1 base and J gave up 7 bases, with 7 bases separating them. CDR3 loop: CASSLGGGEKLFF. DNA of the CDR3: TGTGCCAGCAGCTTAGGAGGGGGTGAAAAACTGTTTTTT.

This clonotype has a handful of counts. The rearrangement joins TRBV20-1 to TRBJ1-2, with 7 nucleotides matching TRBD1. Germline V gene lookup returns CDR1 DFQATT and CDR2 SNEGSKA (reference sequence). The J segment lost 1 base and the V segment lost 5 bases, leaving 13 bases of the junction unmatched. This CDR3 is built from 16 residues. The CDR3 sequence: CSAHSTLGQRNYGYTF. As DNA, the CDR3 is TGCAGTGCTCACTCAACGCTGGGACAGCGTAACTATGGCTACACCTTC.

V is TRBV9 and J is TRBJ2-7; TRBD1 agrees at 8 bases. CDR1 is SGDLS and CDR2 is YYNGEE in the germline V gene. Germline trimming cut 3 bases from V and 2 bases from J; bases unmatched to any gene: 4. The CDR3 contains 14 residues. CDR3 region: CASSERTGPYEQYF. CDR3 DNA sequence: TGTGCCAGCAGCGAACGGACAGGGCCCTACGAGCAGTACTTC.

The table lists this clonotype with a few counts. The genes are TRBV7-9 and TRBJ1-4; 9 bases align to TRBD1. The J segment lost 7 bases and the V segment lost 5 bases, leaving 5 bases of the junction unmatched. In germline, CDR1 is SEHNR, CDR2 FQNEAQ (reference sequence). The CDR3 has 14 amino acids. The CDR3 here is CASSQGTGSEKLFF. DNA of the CDR3: TGTGCCAGCAGCCAAGGGACAGGGTCTGAAAAACTGTTTTTT.

This clonotype was recorded at least ten times. The chain has TRBV29-1 and TRBJ1-1; a possible D gene is TRBD1 (6 bases). The ends were cut back, 6 bases at V and 4 bases at J, with 15 bases in the middle. CDR1 SQVTM and CDR2 ANQGSEA come from the germline V gene. The CDR3 contains 13 residues. The CDR3 DNA is TGCAGCGTCGGAGAGACAGGATCCACTGAAGCTTTCTTT. Protein product: CSVGETGSTEAFF.

The rearrangement uses TRBV7-9 and TRBJ1-5; D ambiguous. Germline V lookup: CDR1 SEHNR, CDR2 FQNEAQ (reference sequence). V was trimmed by 1 base and J by 3 bases, leaving 10 bases between them. This CDR3 contains 15 residues. The DNA for the CDR3 is TGTGCCAGCAGCTTAGGGGAAAGGCCCAATCAGCCCCAGCATTTT. This encodes CASSLGERPNQPQHF.